This passage covers 24 T cell receptor beta chains from one sample sequenced in a study of blood T cells in healthy people across ages. Alongside a J-beta primer mix, a sample-barcoded 5' primer served in a second PCR lasting 7 to 11 cycles. MiXCR, run by TCRdb on the 5' RACE reads, gives a single entry per CDR3 protein. The table has approximately 770,000 distinct CDR3 sequences, about 62% seen once; the top ten hold about 20%. Source material: blood. The receptor set was obtained from a man aged 30-40 years in good health.

V gene TRBV20-1 combines with J gene TRBJ1-5; 11 bases agree with TRBD1. The CDR3 has 14 amino acids. CDR1 and CDR2 (germline): DFQATT, SNEGSKA (reference sequence). V trimming: 2 bases; J trimming: 5 bases; junction bases outside the gene matches: 2. CDR3 protein: CSARRGQGDQPQHF. Written as DNA, the CDR3 is TGCAGTGCTAGACGGGGACAGGGGGATCAGCCCCAGCATTTT.

The J gene is TRBJ2-5, the V gene TRBV5-1, with 10 bases lining up with TRBD1. The ends lost 4 bases at V and 4 bases at J; junction bases unmatched: 7. Germline CDR1 is SGHRS and CDR2 is YFSETQ. The CDR3 consists of 15 residues. The CDR3, as DNA: TGCGCCAGCAGCGCCGGACAGGGGGAAATAGAGACCCAGTACTTC. Residues: CASSAGQGEIETQYF.

This clonotype was found a few times. The chain joins TRBV7-9 to TRBJ2-6; D uncertain. The V end lost 4 bases, the J end lost 4 bases, and 11 bases lay between the germline ends. CDR3 length equals 15 residues. Looked up from germline, CDR1 is SEHNR and CDR2 is FQNEAQ (reference sequence). The CDR3 spells CASSYNKAGANVLTF. The DNA for the CDR3 is TGTGCCAGCAGCTACAATAAGGCGGGGGCCAACGTCCTGACTTTC.

This rearrangement joins TRBV12-3 or TRBV12-4 to TRBJ1-2; D is unresolved. Trimming pared 5 bases from V and 7 bases from J, leaving 11 bases between. The CDR3 has 12 residues. The chain's CDR3 is CASSLSSSGYTF. The CDR3 nucleotides read TGTGCCAGCAGTCTAAGTTCCAGTGGCTACACCTTC.

This clonotype was seen once. The gene calls are TRBV20-1 and TRBJ2-1; weak D call: TRBD1 (5 bases). The CDR3 covers 16 residues. Germline CDR1 reads DFQATT; CDR2 reads SNEGSKA (reference sequence). The germline V and J ends were trimmed by 0 bases and 8 bases, with 20 bases remaining between them. The CDR3 region is CSARDSGAVALDEQFF. DNA of the CDR3: TGCAGTGCTAGAGATTCTGGGGCTGTGGCCTTGGATGAGCAGTTCTTC.

The J gene is TRBJ2-5, the V gene TRBV6-1, with TRBD2 matching 9 bases. CDR3 length: 13 residues. The V gene's germline CDR1 is MNHNS and CDR2 SASEGT. V lost 7 bases to trimming and J lost 11 bases; unmatched junction nucleotides: 11. The CDR3: CASMQRGVNEQYF. The CDR3, as DNA: TGTGCCAGCATGCAGCGGGGGGTTAATGAGCAGTACTTC.

This clonotype was seen more than once but under ten times. The V and J genes are TRBV12-3 or TRBV12-4 and TRBJ1-1, with a weak D call TRBD1 (6 bases). Trimming left V 6 bases short and J 4 bases short, with 15 bases between. The CDR3 extends over 14 amino acids. This CDR3 reads CASRAGQLFTEAFF. As DNA, the CDR3 is TGTGCCAGCAGGGCAGGACAGCTATTCACTGAAGCTTTCTTT.

The CDR3: CASSSSPNIANVLTF. CDR3 nucleotide sequence: TGTGCCAGCAGTTCCTCTCCGAATATAGCCAACGTCCTGACTTTC. This rearrangement joins TRBV6-5 to TRBJ2-6, with D unresolved. The CDR3 is 15 amino acids. The germline V gene has CDR1 MNHEY and CDR2 SVGAGI. V gave up 4 bases and J gave up 7 bases, with 14 bases separating them.

A note on this clonotype: A much larger clone differs by one base, so this may be a read error. The rearrangement uses TRBV30 and TRBJ2-5, with D maybe TRBD1 (5 bases). This CDR3 is built from 15 residues. Germline V gene data show CDR1 as GTSNPN and CDR2 as SVGIG (reference sequence). V lost 0 bases, J lost 11 bases, and 22 bases lay in between. The CDR3 loop is CAWSVPGILTQQQYF. In DNA, the CDR3 is TGTGCCTGGAGTGTACCAGGGATCCTCACCCAACAGCAGTACTTC.

In DNA form, the CDR3 reads TGTGCCAGCAGTTTAGGGCCGGGACTAGCGGGGGGTGGCACAGATACGCAGTATTTT. Amino acids: CASSLGPGLAGGGTDTQYF. The V and J genes are TRBV12-3 or TRBV12-4 and TRBJ2-3; 15 bases agree with TRBD2. CDR3 size: 19 residues. Unmatched junction bases numbered 6, after V lost 1 base and J lost 1 base.

This clonotype was observed at least ten times. The chain links TRBV28 to TRBJ2-6; no definite D call. V was clipped by 5 bases and J by 0 bases, with 2 bases between them. The CDR3 totals 13 residues. CDR1 is MDHEN and CDR2 is SYDVKM in the germline V gene. The CDR3 bases are TGTGCCAGCAGTACCTCTGGGGCCAACGTCCTGACTTTC. Protein product: CASSTSGANVLTF.

This clonotype was detected only a few times. The chain has TRBV29-1 and TRBJ1-2; D gene ambiguous. The CDR3 totals 13 residues. In germline, CDR1 is SQVTM, CDR2 ANQGSEA. With 3 bases removed from V and 6 bases from J, the gap between germline ends came to 14 bases. The CDR3 loop reads CSVETWEDDGYTF. DNA for the CDR3: TGCAGCGTTGAGACTTGGGAGGACGATGGCTACACCTTC.

The CDR3 DNA is TGTGCCAGCAGCGAAAACCCCGTGGAAAACCGCTACACCTTC. It translates to CASSENPVENRYTF. This chain joins TRBV9 and TRBJ1-2, with D unclear. The V gene lost 3 bases and the J gene lost 9 bases, with 18 bases spanning the gap. This CDR3 has 14 residues. Germline V gene sequence: CDR1 SGDLS, CDR2 YYNGEE.

This clonotype occurred once. This rearrangement joins TRBV7-2 to TRBJ2-7; D is unresolved. Trimming removed 5 bases from V and 7 bases from J, with 18 bases in between. Germline V lookup: CDR1 SGHTA, CDR2 FQGNSA. This CDR3 is 14 amino acids long. The CDR3 here is CASSPYTDSGEQYF. In DNA form, the CDR3 reads TGTGCCAGCAGCCCTTATACGGATAGTGGTGAGCAGTACTTC. Supplemented by reference TRBV7-2 and TRBJ2-7, the full variable domain reads GAGVSQSPSNKVTEKGKDVELRCDPISGHTALYWYRQSLGQGLEFLIYFQGNSAPDKSGLPSDRFSAERTGGSVSTLTIQRTQQEDSAVYLCASSPYTDSGEQYFGPGTRLTVT.

The chain carries TRBV13 and TRBJ2-4; D is unresolved. Matching the DNA end better, TRBJ2-7 makes the J call doubtful. The CDR3 contains 13 residues. Germline V gene data show CDR1 as PRHDT and CDR2 as FYEKMQ (reference sequence). CDR3 nucleotide sequence: TGTGCCAGCAGCCACGCTAGGGAATACGAGCAGTACTTC. Translating it yields CASSHAREYEQYF.

The chain uses TRBV7-2 and TRBJ2-7; D is ambiguous. Judging by the DNA end, TRBJ2-5 fits better; the J call may be wrong. Germline assignment: CDR1 SGHTA and CDR2 FQGNSA. The CDR3 sequence is 13 residues long. The CDR3 DNA reads TGTGCCAGCAGCTTAATGTCGAGGGAGACCCAGTACTTC. Translated, it gives CASSLMSRETQYF.

V gene TRBV20-1 combines with J gene TRBJ2-5; TRBD1 matches 9 bases. Germline values: CDR1 DFQATT, CDR2 SNEGSKA (reference sequence). V shed 2 bases and J 7 bases; nucleotides not matched to a gene: 11. The CDR3 length is 15 residues. The CDR3 reads CSARYTGGSPVTQYF. The DNA of the CDR3 is TGCAGTGCTAGATACACAGGGGGCTCACCGGTGACCCAGTACTTC.

This chain links TRBV4-2 with TRBJ2-1; D is uncertain. The CDR3 length is 16 residues. V shed 0 bases and J shed 0 bases, with 9 bases lying between them. Germline loops: CDR1 LGHNA, CDR2 YNFKEQ. The CDR3 DNA follows: TGTGCCAGCAGCCAAGAGACCCGAACCTCCTACAATGAGCAGTTCTTC. Amino acid sequence: CASSQETRTSYNEQFF.

The genes are TRBV6-6 and TRBJ1-2, with D perhaps TRBD1 (5 bases). Per the germline V gene, CDR1 is MNHNY and CDR2 is SVGAGI (reference sequence). The CDR3 has 14 residues. The germline V and J ends were trimmed by 0 bases and 4 bases, with 9 bases remaining between them. The CDR3 loop is CASSYSTDGYGYTF. In nucleotides, the CDR3 is TGTGCCAGCAGTTACTCGACAGATGGCTATGGCTACACCTTC.

This rearrangement joins TRBV7-9 to TRBJ1-4; possibly TRBD1 for D (5 bases). The V end lost 0 bases, the J end lost 7 bases, and 12 bases lay between the germline ends. From germline, CDR1 is SEHNR and CDR2 FQNEAQ (reference sequence). The CDR3 runs to 15 residues. The CDR3 DNA is TGTGCCAGCAGCTTAGCTGATCCAGGGACTGAAAAACTGTTTTTT. It translates to CASSLADPGTEKLFF.

The DNA of the CDR3 is TGCAGTGCTAGAGATGACGGCGGGGGGGCGTGGGAGGCCCAGTACTTC. It translates to CSARDDGGGAWEAQYF. The chain combines TRBV20-1 with TRBJ2-5, with 9 bases lining up with TRBD2. Germline loops: CDR1 DFQATT, CDR2 SNEGSKA (reference sequence). This CDR3 comprises 16 residues. Trimming took 0 bases from V and 9 from J; bases not matched to a gene: 14.

This clonotype was seen ten or more times. The rearrangement uses TRBV20-1 and TRBJ2-7; 7 bases line up with TRBD1. Germline V gives CDR1 DFQATT, CDR2 SNEGSKA (reference sequence). After removal of 6 bases from V and 4 bases from J, the junction contained 6 bases not matched to a gene. The CDR3 runs to 12 residues. The DNA for the CDR3 is TGCAGTGCCCGGGGACAGACTTACGAGCAGTACTTC. Encoded protein: CSARGQTYEQYF.

This clonotype has only a few counts. V is TRBV27 and J is TRBJ2-3, with D possibly TRBD2 on 6 matching bases. The CDR3 is 16 amino acids. The germline V and J ends were trimmed by 2 bases and 0 bases, with 12 bases remaining between them. The germline V gene encodes CDR1 MNHEY and CDR2 SMNVEV (reference sequence). The CDR3 spells CASSLGRRGSTDTQYF. DNA of the CDR3: TGTGCCAGCAGTTTAGGGAGACGGGGGAGCACAGATACGCAGTATTTT.

This chain links TRBV5-1 with TRBJ2-5; a weak D match, TRBD1 (5 bases). The germline gives CDR1 SGHRS, CDR2 YFSETQ. This CDR3 is 14 amino acids long. Trimming left V 6 bases short and J 11 bases short, with 23 bases between. This CDR3 is CASTNQGYQNEQYF. For the CDR3, the DNA is TGCGCCAGCACCAACCAGGGATATCAGAATGAGCAGTACTTC.